What follows are 7 T cell receptor beta chains derived from one specimen sequenced in a study of lymphopenia after photon versus proton radiotherapy. TCRdb keeps only in-frame clones here, not all; method: immunoSEQ multiplex PCR. The data contain tens of thousands of clones, 90% to 95% of them singletons. The material sequenced was peripheral blood, taken from a patient treated with photon-based radiotherapy. The receptors stem from a man aged 55 to 70 with cholangiocarcinoma.

This chain uses TRBV28 with TRBJ1-3; D unclear. The CDR3 contains 14 residues. V lost 1 base to trimming and J lost 3 bases, with 7 bases between them. CDR1 and CDR2 (germline): MDHEN, SYDVKM. CDR3 sequence (DNA): TGTGCCAGCAGTTTATCCTCGATTGGAAACACCATATATTTT. It encodes CASSLSSIGNTIYF.

This clone was recorded once. The chain joins TRBV11-2 to TRBJ2-1, with TRBD2 matching 8 bases. The CDR3 contains 15 residues. Looked up from germline, CDR1 is SGHAT and CDR2 is FQNNGV. The V segment lost 0 bases and the J segment 4 bases; nucleotides outside the gene matches: 2. CDR3 coding DNA: TGTGCCAGCAGCTTAGATGGCGGGGGGTACAATGAGCAGTTCTTC. It is translated as CASSLDGGGYNEQFF.

The rearrangement uses TRBV6-1 and TRBJ1-4; D is possibly TRBD1 (5 bases). The CDR3 is made up of 15 amino acids. Germline-derived CDR1 and CDR2 are MNHNS and SASEGT. Trimming pared 2 bases from V and 7 bases from J, leaving 14 bases between. CDR3 sequence: CASSERPGWVEKLFF. The CDR3 DNA is TGTGCCAGCAGTGAACGGCCAGGGTGGGTTGAAAAACTGTTTTTT.

The V call is TRBV6-5, the J call TRBJ1-6; 8 bases line up with TRBD1. With V trimmed by 7 bases and J by 7 bases, 9 bases remained unmatched. Germline V gene data show CDR1 as MNHEY and CDR2 as SVGAGI. The CDR3 contains 15 residues. The CDR3 sequence is CASTQDRASNSPLHF. The DNA for the CDR3 is TGTGCCAGCACCCAGGACAGGGCGAGCAATTCACCCCTCCACTTT.

This chain uses TRBV5-1 with TRBJ2-2; no reliable D call. Germline V CDR1 and CDR2: SGHRS, YFSETQ. The CDR3 is made up of 16 amino acids. Trimming took off 5 bases at V and 0 bases at J, with 14 bases between the two ends. This CDR3 reads CASRLWLGSNTGELFF. CDR3 in DNA: TGCGCCAGCAGACTTTGGTTAGGGTCGAACACCGGGGAGCTGTTTTTT.

The chain has TRBV28 and TRBJ2-7, with D maybe TRBD1 (6 bases). This CDR3 has 14 residues. From germline, CDR1 is MDHEN and CDR2 SYDVKM. CDR3 protein: CATSGTQPYYEQYF. CDR3 in DNA: TGTGCTACTTCAGGGACACAACCCTACTACGAGCAGTACTTC.

This clone was detected a few times. The V call is TRBV19, the J call TRBJ1-2; D not certain. Germline loops: CDR1 LNHDA, CDR2 SQIVND (reference sequence). The CDR3 spans 13 residues. V shed 6 bases and J shed 4 bases, with 12 bases lying between them. Here the CDR3 DNA reads TGTGCCAGTAGATCGGACCTTCGCTATGGCTACACCTTC. Its protein is CASRSDLRYGYTF.